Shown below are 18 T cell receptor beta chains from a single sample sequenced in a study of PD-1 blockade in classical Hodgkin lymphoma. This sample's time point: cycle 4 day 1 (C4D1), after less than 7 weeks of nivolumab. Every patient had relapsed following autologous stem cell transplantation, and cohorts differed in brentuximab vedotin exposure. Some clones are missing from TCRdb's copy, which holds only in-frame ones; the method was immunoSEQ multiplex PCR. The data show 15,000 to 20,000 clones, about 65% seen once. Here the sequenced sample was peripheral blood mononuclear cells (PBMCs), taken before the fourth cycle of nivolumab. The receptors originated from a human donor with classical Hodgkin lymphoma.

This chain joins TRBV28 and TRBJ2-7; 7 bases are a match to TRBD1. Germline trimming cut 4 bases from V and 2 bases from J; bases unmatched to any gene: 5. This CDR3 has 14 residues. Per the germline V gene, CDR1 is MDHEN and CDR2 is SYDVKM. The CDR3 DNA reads TGTGCCAGCAGTTGGGGCAGGGGGACCTACGAGCAGTACTTC. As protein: CASSWGRGTYEQYF.

CDR3 DNA: TGCGCCAGCAGCCAAGATCTGGGGTCCCAGTACTTC. It codes for CASSQDLGSQYF. V gene TRBV4-1 combines with J gene TRBJ2-5; no reliable D call. Germline lookup yields CDR1 MGHRA and CDR2 YSYEKL. This CDR3 has 12 residues. Trimming removed 0 bases at V and 9 bases at J, with 8 bases between.

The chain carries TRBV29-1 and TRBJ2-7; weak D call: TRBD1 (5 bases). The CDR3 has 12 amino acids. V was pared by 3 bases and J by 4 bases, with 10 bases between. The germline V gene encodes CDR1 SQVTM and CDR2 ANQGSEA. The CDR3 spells CSVDEGAYEQYF. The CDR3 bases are TGCAGCGTTGACGAAGGGGCTTACGAGCAGTACTTC.

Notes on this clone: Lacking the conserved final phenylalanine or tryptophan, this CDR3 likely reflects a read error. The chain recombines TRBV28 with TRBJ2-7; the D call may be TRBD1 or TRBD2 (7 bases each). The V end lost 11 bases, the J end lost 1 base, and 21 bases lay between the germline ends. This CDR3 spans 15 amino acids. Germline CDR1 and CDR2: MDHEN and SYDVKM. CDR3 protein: CASRGGGRGSYEQYL. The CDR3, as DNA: TGTGCCTCCAGGGGGGGCGGGAGAGGGTCCTACGAGCAGTACCTC.

DNA for the CDR3: TGCGCCAGCAGCTTTTTAACTAGCGAGCACACCGGGGAGCTGTTTTTT. This codes for CASSFLTSEHTGELFF. The J gene is TRBJ2-2, the V gene TRBV5-1; TRBD2 agrees at 7 bases. Germline V CDR1 and CDR2: SGHRS, YFSETQ. The CDR3 spans 16 residues. Trimming removed 2 bases from V and 3 bases from J; junction bases left unmatched: 7.

CDR3 sequence (DNA): TGTGCCAGCAGTTTCCTCACGGTGACAGGGGTGCTGGACGAGCAGTACTTC. This codes for CASSFLTVTGVLDEQYF. The genes are TRBV27 and TRBJ2-7, with TRBD1 identical over 8 bases. Germline CDR1 MNHEY, CDR2 SMNVEV (reference sequence). V shed 3 bases, J shed 5 bases, and the junction held 15 bases outside the gene matches. The CDR3 consists of 17 residues.

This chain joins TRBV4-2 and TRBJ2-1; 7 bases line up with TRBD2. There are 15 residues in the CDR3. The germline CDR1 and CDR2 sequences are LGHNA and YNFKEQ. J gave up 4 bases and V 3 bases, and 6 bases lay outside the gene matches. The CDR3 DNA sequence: TGTGCCAGCAGCCACGGGCGGGAGCCTTACAATGAGCAGTTCTTC. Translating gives CASSHGREPYNEQFF.

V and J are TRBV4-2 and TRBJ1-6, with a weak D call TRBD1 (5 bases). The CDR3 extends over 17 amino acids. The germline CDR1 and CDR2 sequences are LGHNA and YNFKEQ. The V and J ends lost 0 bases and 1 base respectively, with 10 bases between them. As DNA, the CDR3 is TGTGCCAGCAGCCAAGAAGTCAGGGCTTCCTATAATTCACCCCTCCACTTT. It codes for CASSQEVRASYNSPLHF.

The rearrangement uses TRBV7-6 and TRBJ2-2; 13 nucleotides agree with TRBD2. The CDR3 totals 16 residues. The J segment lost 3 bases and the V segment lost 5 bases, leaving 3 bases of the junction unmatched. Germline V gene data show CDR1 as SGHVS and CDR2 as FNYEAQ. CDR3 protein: CASSNGLAGDTGELFF. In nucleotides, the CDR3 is TGTGCCAGCAGCAACGGACTAGCGGGAGACACCGGGGAGCTGTTTTTT.

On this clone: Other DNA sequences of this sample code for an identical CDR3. CDR3 DNA: TGTGCCAGCAGCCCTGGGACTACCAATGAGCAGTTCTTC. Translating gives CASSPGTTNEQFF. The chain recombines TRBV11-2 with TRBJ2-1; 7 nucleotides agree with TRBD2. J lost 6 bases, V lost 5 bases, and 4 bases had no gene match. In germline, CDR1 is SGHAT, CDR2 FQNNGV. The CDR3 runs to 13 residues.

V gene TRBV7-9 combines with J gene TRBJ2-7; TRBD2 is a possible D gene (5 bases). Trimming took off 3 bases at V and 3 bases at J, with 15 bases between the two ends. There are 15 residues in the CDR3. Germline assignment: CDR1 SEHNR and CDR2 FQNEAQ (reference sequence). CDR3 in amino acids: CASSFSEVAFYEQYF. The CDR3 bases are TGTGCCAGCAGCTTTAGCGAGGTTGCGTTCTACGAGCAGTACTTC.

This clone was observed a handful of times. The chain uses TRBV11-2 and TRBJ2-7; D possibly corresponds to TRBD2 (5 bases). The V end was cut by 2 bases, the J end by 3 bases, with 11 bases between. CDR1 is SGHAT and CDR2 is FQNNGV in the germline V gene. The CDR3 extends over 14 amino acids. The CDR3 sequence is CASSLLTGSYEQYF. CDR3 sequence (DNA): TGTGCCAGCAGCTTATTGACGGGAAGCTACGAGCAGTACTTC.

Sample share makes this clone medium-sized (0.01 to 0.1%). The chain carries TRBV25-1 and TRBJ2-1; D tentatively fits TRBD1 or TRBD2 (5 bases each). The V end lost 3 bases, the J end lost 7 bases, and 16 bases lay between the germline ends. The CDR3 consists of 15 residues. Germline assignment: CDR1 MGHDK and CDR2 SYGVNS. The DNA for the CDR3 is TGTGCCAGCAGTGATATCCGGGACCCTGGGAATGAGCAGTTCTTC. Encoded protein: CASSDIRDPGNEQFF.

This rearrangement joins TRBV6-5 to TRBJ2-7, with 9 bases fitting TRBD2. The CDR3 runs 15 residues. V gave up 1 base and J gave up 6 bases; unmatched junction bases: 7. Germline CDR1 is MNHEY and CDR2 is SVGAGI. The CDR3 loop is CASSYYGAGGVEQYF. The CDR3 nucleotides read TGTGCCAGCAGTTACTATGGAGCGGGAGGAGTCGAGCAGTACTTC.

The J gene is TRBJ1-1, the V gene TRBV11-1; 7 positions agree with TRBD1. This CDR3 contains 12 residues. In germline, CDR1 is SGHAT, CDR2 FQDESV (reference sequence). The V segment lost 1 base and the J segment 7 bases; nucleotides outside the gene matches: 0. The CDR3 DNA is TGTGCCAGCAGCTTAGGGGACAGTGAAGCTTTCTTT. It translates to CASSLGDSEAFF.

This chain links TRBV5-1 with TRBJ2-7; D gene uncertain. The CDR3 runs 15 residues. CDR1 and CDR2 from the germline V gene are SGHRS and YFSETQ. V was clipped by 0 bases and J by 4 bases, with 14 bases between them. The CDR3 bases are TGCGCCAGCAGCTTGGGGCGAGCGTTAACATACGAGCAGTACTTC. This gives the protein CASSLGRALTYEQYF.

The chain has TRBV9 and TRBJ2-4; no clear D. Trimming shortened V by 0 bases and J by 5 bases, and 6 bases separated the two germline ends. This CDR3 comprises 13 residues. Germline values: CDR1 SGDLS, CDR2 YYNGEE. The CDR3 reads CASSVGLQNIQYF. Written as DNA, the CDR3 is TGTGCCAGCAGCGTAGGGCTCCAAAACATTCAGTACTTC.

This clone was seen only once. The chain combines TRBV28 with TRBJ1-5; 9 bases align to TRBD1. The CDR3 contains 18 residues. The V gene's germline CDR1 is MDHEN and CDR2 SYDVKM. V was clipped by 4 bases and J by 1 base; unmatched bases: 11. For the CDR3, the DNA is TGTGCCAGCAGTTCCCTAGACAGGGGGAGATTAAGCAATCAGCCCCAGCATTTT. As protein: CASSSLDRGRLSNQPQHF.